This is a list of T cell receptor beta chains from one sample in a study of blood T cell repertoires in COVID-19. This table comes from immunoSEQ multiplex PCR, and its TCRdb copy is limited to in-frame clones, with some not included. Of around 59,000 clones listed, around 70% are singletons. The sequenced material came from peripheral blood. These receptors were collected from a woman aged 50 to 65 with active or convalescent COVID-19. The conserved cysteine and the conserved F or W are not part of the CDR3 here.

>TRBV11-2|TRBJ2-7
ASSLYSERTGD
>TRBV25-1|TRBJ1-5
ASSEWSSGVDNQPQH
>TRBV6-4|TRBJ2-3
ASSTGTRLFLD
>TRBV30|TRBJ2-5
AWSVRGGEDQY
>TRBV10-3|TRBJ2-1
AISESGQGGV
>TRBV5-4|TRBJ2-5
ASSPSGLAGEETQY
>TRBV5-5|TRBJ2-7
ASSLRTGLDEQY
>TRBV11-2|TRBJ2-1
ASSLGLASYNEQF
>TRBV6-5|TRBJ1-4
ASSSRLGGEKLF
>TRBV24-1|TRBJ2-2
ATSDPRQGRTSGKNTGELF
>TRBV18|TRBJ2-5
ASQHRGTSQETQY
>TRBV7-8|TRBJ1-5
ASSLDGTVNQPQH
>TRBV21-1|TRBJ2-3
ASSKAFSGGRTDTQY
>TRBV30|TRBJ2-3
AAGSHKDTQY
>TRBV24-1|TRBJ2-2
ATSGLAGGTGELF
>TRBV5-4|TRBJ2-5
ASSLMTGWKTQY
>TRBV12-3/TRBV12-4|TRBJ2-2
ASSPLVTGELF
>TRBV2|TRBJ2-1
ASREQGRNPYNEQF
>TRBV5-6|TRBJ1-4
ASTYEGTVEKLF
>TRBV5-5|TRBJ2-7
ASNLVATGEQY
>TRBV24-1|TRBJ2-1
ATSEPGREQF
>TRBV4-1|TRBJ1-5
ASSPHQEGMSNQPQH
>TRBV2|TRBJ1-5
ASSDRGRNQPQH
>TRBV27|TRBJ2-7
ASRGTADYGEQY
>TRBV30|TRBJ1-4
AWKGQPNEKLF
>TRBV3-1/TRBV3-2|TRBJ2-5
ASSQVGLAGGETQY
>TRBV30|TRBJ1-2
AWSVLGEGYGYT
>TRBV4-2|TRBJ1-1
ASSQVDRVSAF
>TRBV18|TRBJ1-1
ASSTTGATEAF
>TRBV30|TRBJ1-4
AWRGTGSVEKLF
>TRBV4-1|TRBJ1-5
ASSSTSEGRNQPQH
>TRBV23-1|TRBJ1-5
ASSQSSSDKGEYSNQPQH
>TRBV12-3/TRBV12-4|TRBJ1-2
ASSLAGAYGYT
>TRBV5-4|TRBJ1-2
ASSLRDRGNYGYT
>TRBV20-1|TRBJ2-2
SARDPNTGELF
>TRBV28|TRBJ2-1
ASSLSTVAGGF
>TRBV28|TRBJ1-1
ASSGAQVQMNTEAF
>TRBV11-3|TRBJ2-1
ASSLAGIGSNEQF
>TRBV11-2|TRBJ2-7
ASSLGLADYEQY
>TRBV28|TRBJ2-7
ASIGQSGLAGDRAYEQY
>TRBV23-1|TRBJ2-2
ASSQGERGLAGGPYTGELF
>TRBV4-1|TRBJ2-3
ASSQGRTSVTNTDTQY
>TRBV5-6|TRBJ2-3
ASSPSLAGGGDTQY
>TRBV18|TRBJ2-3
ASSPREGTDTQY
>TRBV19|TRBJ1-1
ASSSRQGWNTEAF
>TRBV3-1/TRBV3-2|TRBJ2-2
ASSPPNGGSTGELF
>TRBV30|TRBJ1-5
AWSRQGENQPQH
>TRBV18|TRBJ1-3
ASSRSQGPGNTIY
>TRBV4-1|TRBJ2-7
ASSQDYTPGLQAYEQY
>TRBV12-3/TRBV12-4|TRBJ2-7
ASSGDYNEQY
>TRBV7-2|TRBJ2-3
ASSPRFLLGPDTQY